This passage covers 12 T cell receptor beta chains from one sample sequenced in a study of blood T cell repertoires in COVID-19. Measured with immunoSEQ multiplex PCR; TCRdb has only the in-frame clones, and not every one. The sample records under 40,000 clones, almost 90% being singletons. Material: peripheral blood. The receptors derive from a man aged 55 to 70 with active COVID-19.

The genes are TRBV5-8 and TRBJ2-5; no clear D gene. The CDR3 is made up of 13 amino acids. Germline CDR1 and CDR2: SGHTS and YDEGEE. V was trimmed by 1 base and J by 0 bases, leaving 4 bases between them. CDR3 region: CASSLFDQETQYF. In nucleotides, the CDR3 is TGTGCCAGCAGCTTGTTCGACCAAGAGACCCAGTACTTC.

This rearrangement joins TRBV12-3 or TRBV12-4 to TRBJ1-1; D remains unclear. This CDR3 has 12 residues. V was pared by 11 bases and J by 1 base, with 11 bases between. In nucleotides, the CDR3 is TGTGCCTGCCGGTCGGGGAACACTGAAGCTTTCTTT. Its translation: CACRSGNTEAFF.

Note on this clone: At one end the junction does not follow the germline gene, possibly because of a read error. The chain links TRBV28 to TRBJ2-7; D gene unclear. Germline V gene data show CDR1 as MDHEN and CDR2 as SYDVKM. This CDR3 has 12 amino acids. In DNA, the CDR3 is TGTGCCAGCAGTCCCCCTACAAGCGAGCGGTACTTC. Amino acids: CASSPPTSERYF.

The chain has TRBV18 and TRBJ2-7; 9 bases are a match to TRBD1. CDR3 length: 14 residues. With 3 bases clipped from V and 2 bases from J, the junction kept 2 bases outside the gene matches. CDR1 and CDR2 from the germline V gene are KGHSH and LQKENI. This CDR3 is CASSPGQGTYEQYF. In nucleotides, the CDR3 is TGTGCCAGCTCACCGGGACAGGGAACCTACGAGCAGTACTTC.

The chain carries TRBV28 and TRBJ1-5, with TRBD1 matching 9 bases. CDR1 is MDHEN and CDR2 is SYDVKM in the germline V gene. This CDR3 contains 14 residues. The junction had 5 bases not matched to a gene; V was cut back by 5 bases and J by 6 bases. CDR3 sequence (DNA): TGTGCCAGCAGTACACAGGGGGCGGGTCAGCCCCAGCATTTT. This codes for CASSTQGAGQPQHF.

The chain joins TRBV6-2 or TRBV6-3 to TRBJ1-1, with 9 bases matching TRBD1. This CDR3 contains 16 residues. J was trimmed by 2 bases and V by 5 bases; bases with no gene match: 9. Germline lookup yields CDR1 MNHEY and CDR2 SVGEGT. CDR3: CASSKRQGVKNTEAFF. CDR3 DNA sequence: TGTGCCAGCAGTAAAAGACAGGGGGTGAAAAACACTGAAGCTTTCTTT.

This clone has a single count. The CDR3 DNA is TGCAGCGTTGAAGATCTCAGGGTGGGAGGCTACACCTTC. Amino acid sequence: CSVEDLRVGGYTF. This chain links TRBV29-1 with TRBJ1-2, with D possibly TRBD1 on 5 matching bases. Trimming removed 0 bases from V and 8 bases from J, with 13 bases in between. Germline V gene lookup returns CDR1 SQVTM and CDR2 ANQGSEA. The CDR3 length is 13 residues.

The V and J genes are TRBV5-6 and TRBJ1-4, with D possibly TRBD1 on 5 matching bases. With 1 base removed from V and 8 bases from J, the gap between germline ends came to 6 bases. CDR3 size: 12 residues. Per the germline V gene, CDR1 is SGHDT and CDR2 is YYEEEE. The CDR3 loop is CASSLYREKLFF. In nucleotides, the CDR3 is TGTGCCAGCAGCTTGTACAGGGAAAAACTGTTTTTT.

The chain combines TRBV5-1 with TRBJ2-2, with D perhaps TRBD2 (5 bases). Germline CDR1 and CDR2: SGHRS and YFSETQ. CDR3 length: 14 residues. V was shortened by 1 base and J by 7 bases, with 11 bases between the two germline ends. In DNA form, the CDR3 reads TGCGCCAGCAGCTTGCAAGGCCGGGACGGGGAGCTGTTTTTT. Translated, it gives CASSLQGRDGELFF.

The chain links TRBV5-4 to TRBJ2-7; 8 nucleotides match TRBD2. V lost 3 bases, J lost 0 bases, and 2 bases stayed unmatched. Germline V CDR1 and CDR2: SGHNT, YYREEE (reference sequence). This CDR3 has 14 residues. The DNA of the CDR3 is TGTGCCAGCAGCTCTAGCGGGTACTCCTACGAGCAGTACTTC. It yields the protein CASSSSGYSYEQYF.

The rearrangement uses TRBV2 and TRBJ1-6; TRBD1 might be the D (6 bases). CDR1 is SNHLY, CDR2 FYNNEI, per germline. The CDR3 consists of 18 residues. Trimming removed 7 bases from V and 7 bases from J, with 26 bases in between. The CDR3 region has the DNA TGTGCCAGCACTCCCCCTGGCCGAGCGGGACACCAGAATTCACCCCTCCACTTT. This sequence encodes CASTPPGRAGHQNSPLHF.

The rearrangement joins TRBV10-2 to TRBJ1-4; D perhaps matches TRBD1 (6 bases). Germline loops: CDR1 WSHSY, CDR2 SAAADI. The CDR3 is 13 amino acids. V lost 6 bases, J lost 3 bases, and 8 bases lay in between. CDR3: CASRQGANEKLFF. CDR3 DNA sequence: TGCGCCAGCAGACAGGGCGCTAATGAAAAACTGTTTTTT.